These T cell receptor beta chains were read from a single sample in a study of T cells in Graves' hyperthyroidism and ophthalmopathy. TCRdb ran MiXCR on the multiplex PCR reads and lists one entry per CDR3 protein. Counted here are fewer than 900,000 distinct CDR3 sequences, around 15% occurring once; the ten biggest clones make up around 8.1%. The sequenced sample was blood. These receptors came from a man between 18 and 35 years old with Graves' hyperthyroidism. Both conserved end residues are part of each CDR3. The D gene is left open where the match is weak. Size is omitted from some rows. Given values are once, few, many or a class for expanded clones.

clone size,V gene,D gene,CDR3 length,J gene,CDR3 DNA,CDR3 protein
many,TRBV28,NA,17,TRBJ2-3,TGTGCCAGCAGTTGGAGAACCTACAGGTCAAGCACAGATACGCAGTATTTT,CASSWRTYRSSTDTQYF
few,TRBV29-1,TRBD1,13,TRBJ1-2,TGCAGCGTTGCGGACAGGGGTATTGGTGGCTACACCTTC,CSVADRGIGGYTF
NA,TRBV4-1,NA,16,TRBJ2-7,TGCGCCAGCAGCCAAGATGCGGCGGGTAAAGAATACGAGCAGTACTTC,CASSQDAAGKEYEQYF
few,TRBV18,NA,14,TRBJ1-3,TGTGCCAGCTCGACGACAGGAGCTGGAAACACCATATATTTT,CASSTTGAGNTIYF
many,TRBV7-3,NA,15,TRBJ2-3,TGTGCCAGCAGCCCCGACTATCTGGGCACAGATACGCAGTATTTT,CASSPDYLGTDTQYF
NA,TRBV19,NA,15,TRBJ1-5,TGTGCCAGTAGTATTGGACTCTGGAGCAATCAGCCCCAGCATTTT,CASSIGLWSNQPQHF
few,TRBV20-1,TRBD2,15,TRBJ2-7,TGCAGTGCGCGAGCAAGCGGGAGAACCCTAGGCGAGCAGTACTTC,CSARASGRTLGEQYF
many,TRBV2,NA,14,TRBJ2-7,TGTGCCAGCTCCTACTGGCAGGGTGGAAACGAGCAGTACTTC,CASSYWQGGNEQYF
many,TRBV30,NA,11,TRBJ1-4,TGTGCCTGGAGTGTAGGTGAAAAACTGTTTTTT,CAWSVGEKLFF
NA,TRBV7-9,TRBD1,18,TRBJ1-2,TGTGCCAGCAGCTTAGGCCTTGACAGGGGCTGGGATAACTATGGCTACACCTTC,CASSLGLDRGWDNYGYTF
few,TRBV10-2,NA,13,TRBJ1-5,TGCGCCAGCAGTGAATGGCGAAATCAGCCCCAGCATTTT,CASSEWRNQPQHF
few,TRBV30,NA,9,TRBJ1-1,TGTGCCTGGAGTTCAGTGGCTTTCTTT,CAWSSVAFF
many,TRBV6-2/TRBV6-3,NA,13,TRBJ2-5,TGTGCCACCGCCCAAGGATATCAAGAGACCCAGTACTTC,CATAQGYQETQYF
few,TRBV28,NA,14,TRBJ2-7,TGTGCCAGCAGTTTAAAGGGTACGGGCTACGAGCAGTACTTC,CASSLKGTGYEQYF
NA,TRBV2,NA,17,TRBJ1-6,TGTGCCAGCATTGGAGAGCAGGCCTCTTCCTATAATTCACCCCTCCACTTT,CASIGEQASSYNSPLHF
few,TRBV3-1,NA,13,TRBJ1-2,TGTGCCAGCAGCCAGGGGGGTATCTATGGCTACACCTTC,CASSQGGIYGYTF
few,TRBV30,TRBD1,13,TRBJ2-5,TGTGCCTGGAGCCGGACAGGGGGCGAGACCCAGTACTTC,CAWSRTGGETQYF
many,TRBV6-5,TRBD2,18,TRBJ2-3,TGTGCCAGCAGTTACTCACTAGCGGGAGCGTCGAGCACAGATACGCAGTATTTT,CASSYSLAGASSTDTQYF
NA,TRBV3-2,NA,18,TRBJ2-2,TGTGCCAGCAGCCAAGCTCTGGGACTCACAGTGAACACCGGGGAGCTGTTTTTT,CASSQALGLTVNTGELFF
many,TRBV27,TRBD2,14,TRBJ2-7,TGTGCCAGCAGCCCGGGGGGAGGGAGCCACGAGCAGTACTTC,CASSPGGGSHEQYF
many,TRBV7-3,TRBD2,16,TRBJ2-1,TGTGCCAGCAGCTTAACCCCGGTGCGGGAGAGTGGTGAGCAGTTCTTC,CASSLTPVRESGEQFF
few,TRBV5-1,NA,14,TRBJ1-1,TGCGCCAGCAGCCAGCCGACGTCGGGCACTGAAGCTTTCTTT,CASSQPTSGTEAFF
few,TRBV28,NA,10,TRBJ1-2,TGTGCCAGCGGTTCATGGGGCTACACCTTC,CASGSWGYTF
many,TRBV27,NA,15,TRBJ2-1,TGTGCCAGCAGTACCCCCGGGAGCGCCCTCAATGAGCAGTTCTTC,CASSTPGSALNEQFF
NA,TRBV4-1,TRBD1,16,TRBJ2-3,TGCGCCAGCAGCTACCGGGACAGAGTGGTCCCAGATACGCAGTATTTT,CASSYRDRVVPDTQYF
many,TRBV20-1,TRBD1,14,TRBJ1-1,TGCAGTGCTAGAGACACAGGGGGCGGCACTGAAGCTTTCTTT,CSARDTGGGTEAFF